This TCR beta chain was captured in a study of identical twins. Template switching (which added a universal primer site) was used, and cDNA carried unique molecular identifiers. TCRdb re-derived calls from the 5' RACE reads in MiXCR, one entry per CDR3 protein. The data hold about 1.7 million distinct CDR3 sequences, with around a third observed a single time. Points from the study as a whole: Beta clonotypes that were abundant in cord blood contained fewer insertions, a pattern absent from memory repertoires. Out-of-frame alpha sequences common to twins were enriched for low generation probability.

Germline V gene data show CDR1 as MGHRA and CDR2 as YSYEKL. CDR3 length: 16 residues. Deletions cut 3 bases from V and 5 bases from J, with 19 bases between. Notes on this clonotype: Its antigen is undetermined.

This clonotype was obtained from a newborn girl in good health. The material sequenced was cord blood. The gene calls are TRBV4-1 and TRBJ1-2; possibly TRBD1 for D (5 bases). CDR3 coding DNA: TGCGCCAGCAGCCATAATTGGCAGGGTAGTGGGTATGGCTACACCTTC. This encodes CASSHNWQGSGYGYTF.